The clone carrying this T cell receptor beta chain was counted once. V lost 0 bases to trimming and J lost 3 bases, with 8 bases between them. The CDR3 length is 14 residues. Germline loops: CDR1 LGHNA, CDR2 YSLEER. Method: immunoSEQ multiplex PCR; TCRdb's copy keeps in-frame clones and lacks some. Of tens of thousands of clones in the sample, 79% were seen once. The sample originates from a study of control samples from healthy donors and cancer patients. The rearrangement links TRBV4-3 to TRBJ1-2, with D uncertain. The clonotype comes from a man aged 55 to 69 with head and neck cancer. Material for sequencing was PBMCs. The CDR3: CASSQDRIDYGYTF. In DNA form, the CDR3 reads TGCGCCAGCAGCCAAGATCGCATTGACTATGGCTACACCTTC.